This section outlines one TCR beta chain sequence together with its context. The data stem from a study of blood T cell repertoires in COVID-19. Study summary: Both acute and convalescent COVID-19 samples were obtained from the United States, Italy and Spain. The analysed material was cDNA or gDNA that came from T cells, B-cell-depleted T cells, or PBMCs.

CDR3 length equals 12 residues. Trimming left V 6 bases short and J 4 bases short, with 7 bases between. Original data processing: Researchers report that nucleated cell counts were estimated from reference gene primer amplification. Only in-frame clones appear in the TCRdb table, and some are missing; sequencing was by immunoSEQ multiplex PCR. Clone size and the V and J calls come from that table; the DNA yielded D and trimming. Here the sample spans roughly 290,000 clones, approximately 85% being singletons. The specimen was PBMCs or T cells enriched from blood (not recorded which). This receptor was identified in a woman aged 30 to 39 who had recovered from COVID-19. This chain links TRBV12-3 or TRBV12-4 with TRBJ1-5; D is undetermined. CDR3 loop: CASREGNQPQHF. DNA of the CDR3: TGTGCCAGCAGGGAGGGTAATCAGCCCCAGCATTTT.